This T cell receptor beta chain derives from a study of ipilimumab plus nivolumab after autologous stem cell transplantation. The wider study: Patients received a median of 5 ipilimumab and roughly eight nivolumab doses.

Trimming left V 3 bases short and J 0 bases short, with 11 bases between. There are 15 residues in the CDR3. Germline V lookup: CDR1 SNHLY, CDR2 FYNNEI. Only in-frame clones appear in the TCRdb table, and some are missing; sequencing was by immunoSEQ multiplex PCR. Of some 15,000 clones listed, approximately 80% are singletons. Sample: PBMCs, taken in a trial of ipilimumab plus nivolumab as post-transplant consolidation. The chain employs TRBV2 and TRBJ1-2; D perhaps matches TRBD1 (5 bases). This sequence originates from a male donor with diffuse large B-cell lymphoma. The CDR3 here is CASSEGTVTNYGYTF. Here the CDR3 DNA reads TGTGCCAGCAGTGAGGGGACGGTTACTAACTATGGCTACACCTTC.